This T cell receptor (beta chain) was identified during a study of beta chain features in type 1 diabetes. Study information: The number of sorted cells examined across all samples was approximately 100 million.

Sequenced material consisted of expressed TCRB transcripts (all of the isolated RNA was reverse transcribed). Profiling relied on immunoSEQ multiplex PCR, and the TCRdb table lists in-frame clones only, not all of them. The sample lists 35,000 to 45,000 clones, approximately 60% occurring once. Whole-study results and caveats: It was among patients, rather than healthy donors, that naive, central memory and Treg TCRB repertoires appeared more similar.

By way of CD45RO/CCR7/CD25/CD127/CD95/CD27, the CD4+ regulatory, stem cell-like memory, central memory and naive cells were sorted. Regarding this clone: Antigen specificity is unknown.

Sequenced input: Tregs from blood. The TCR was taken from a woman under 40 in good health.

The CDR3 loop reads CAWAPGLADSYEQYF. The CDR3 bases are TGTGCCTGGGCGCCGGGACTAGCGGACTCCTACGAGCAGTACTTC. The J gene is TRBJ2-7, the V gene TRBV30, with 11 bases that match TRBD2. The CDR3 runs to 15 residues. V shed 5 bases, J shed 0 bases, and the junction held 6 bases outside the gene matches. Germline lookup yields CDR1 GTSNPN and CDR2 SVGIG (reference sequence).